What follows are 2 T cell receptor beta chains derived from one specimen sequenced in a study of T and B cells in COVID-19 patients. BIOMED2 TRB-A/B primer pools were used in multiplex TRB PCR. TCRdb reprocessed the multiplex PCR reads with MiXCR, giving one entry per CDR3 protein. The data show 20,000 or so distinct CDR3 sequences, around 35% seen once. Blood genomic DNA input for TRB amplification was about 220-500 ng. The sample comprised blood. These TCRs come from a human donor with active COVID-19.

The rearrangement joins TRBV6-2 or TRBV6-3 to TRBJ1-4; D gene ambiguous. CDR3 length equals 11 residues. Germline V gene lookup returns CDR1 MNHEY and CDR2 SVGEGT. Trimming cost V 7 bases and J 5 bases, with 5 bases left between them. The CDR3 DNA reads as TGTGCCAGCAAGTGGAATGAAAAACTGTTTTTT. Amino acid sequence: CASKWNEKLFF.

This clonotype was seen repeatedly, ten times or more. The J gene is TRBJ1-5, the V gene TRBV19; D is uncertain. Trimming removed 10 bases at V and 0 bases at J, with 10 bases between. CDR3 length equals 13 residues. The germline gives CDR1 LNHDA, CDR2 SQIVND (reference sequence). For the CDR3, the DNA is TGTGCCACAAGGCCTTATAGCAATCAGCCCCAGCATTTT. Translation gives CATRPYSNQPQHF.